This entry features one T cell receptor (beta chain) sequence. Its specificity is unknown. This entry is derived from a study of cytomegalovirus exposure and HLA in healthy donors. The wider study: As released early, the data held 70 million to 100 million unique TCRs from HLA-typed donors.

13 Jbeta primers and 60 Vbeta primers were used for the PCR. This table comes from immunoSEQ multiplex PCR, and its TCRdb copy is limited to in-frame clones, with some not included. The sample lists more than 150,000 clones, approximately 78% occurring once. This CDR3 is 14 amino acids long. Trimming cost V 6 bases and J 8 bases; bases outside gene matches: 9. Germline V CDR1 and CDR2: SNHLY, FYNNEI. General observations from the study: The classifier reportedly diagnosed cytomegalovirus status with high specificity and sensitivity. Among TCR sequences, most were rare, though some public TCRs appeared in many donors. In a later analysis, donors in an Asian-associated ancestry cluster reportedly had fewer N-insertions in productive TCRs than the cohort mean.

The gene calls are TRBV2 and TRBJ1-3; 8 bases are a match to TRBD1. The clonotype was recovered from a woman under 30 in good health and CMV-seronegative. The sequenced material came from PBMCs. In DNA, the CDR3 is TGTGCCAGCAGATTCGACAGGGGCGGGTACACCATATATTTT. Translation: CASRFDRGGYTIYF.